This T cell receptor (beta chain) is from a study of blood T cell repertoires in COVID-19. Study in general: Whether acute or convalescent, the COVID-19 samples came from the United States, Italy and Spain. The cDNA or gDNA used as material had been derived from T cells, B-cell-depleted T cells, or PBMCs.

With V trimmed by 3 bases and J by 5 bases, 3 bases remained unmatched. Germline V CDR1 and CDR2: MNHEY, SMNVEV (reference sequence). The CDR3 runs 14 residues. In the source study's methods: From reference gene primer amplification, estimates of nucleated cell counts were derived. Profiled with immunoSEQ multiplex PCR; TCRdb holds only in-frame clones, not every one. Clone size and the V and J calls come from that table; the DNA yielded D and trimming. This sample has just under 20,000 clones, with 85% to 95% found just once. The receptor's source is a woman in her fifties or sixties with active COVID-19. The chain has TRBV27 and TRBJ2-1; 8 nucleotides align to TRBD2. The sequenced sample consisted of peripheral blood. The CDR3 loop is CASSFLAGHNEQFF. The CDR3 DNA reads as TGTGCCAGCAGTTTCCTAGCGGGCCACAATGAGCAGTTCTTC.